This T cell receptor beta chain was recovered during a study of cytomegalovirus exposure and HLA in healthy donors. This CDR3 has 15 amino acids. The V gene's germline CDR1 is MDHEN and CDR2 SYDVKM. Trimming cost V 4 bases and J 2 bases; bases outside gene matches: 7. Study conclusions and caveats: More than 15,000 TCR beta sequences were associated with HLA alleles at 0.05 false discovery rate in a later analysis.

Concerning this clone: Its antigen is not known.

Use of 60 Vbeta and 13 Jbeta primers characterized the PCR. Sequenced by immunoSEQ multiplex PCR; TCRdb stores in-frame clones only, minus some. The table includes about 120,000 clones, about four fifths detected once. This receptor was taken from a woman in her thirties or forties in good health and CMV-seropositive. The chain combines TRBV28 with TRBJ1-2; TRBD1 aligns across 7 bases. Sequencing was carried out using PBMCs. The DNA of the CDR3 is TGTGCCAGCAGTTCGCCGGGACAGACGAACTATGGCTACACCTTC. Its protein is CASSSPGQTNYGYTF.